A single sample is the source of the 25 T cell receptor beta chains below, sequenced in a study of T-cell reconstitution after alpha-beta-depleted transplantation in children. Unique molecular identifiers were used to barcode this TCRbeta library. In TCRdb, the PCR reads were re-called with MiXCR into one record per CDR3 protein. The repertoire has about 900,000 distinct CDR3 sequences, about 29% of them found once; the top ten carry about 28%. Here the sequenced sample was PBMCs, mostly from graft donor cells, taken 360 days after TCRalphabeta/CD19-depleted stem cell transplant. These receptors all come from a boy under two years old who had a stem cell transplant for SCID, so the T cells may come from the graft donor.

This clonotype was counted a few times. V is TRBV12-3 or TRBV12-4 and J is TRBJ1-2; a possible D gene is TRBD1 (5 bases). The CDR3 length is 19 residues. Trimming left V 2 bases short and J 2 bases short, with 24 bases between. CDR3 amino acids: CASSLPAGYQNWSNYGYTF. The CDR3 region has the DNA TGTGCCAGCAGTTTACCAGCAGGGTATCAGAATTGGTCAAACTATGGCTACACCTTC.

The CDR3 DNA reads as TGCAGTGCTATCACCCGGGACTCGCTACATACGCAGTATTTT. It is translated as CSAITRDSLHTQYF. The chain joins TRBV20-1 to TRBJ2-3; a weak D match, TRBD2 (6 bases). CDR3 length: 14 amino acids. Trimming left V 4 bases short and J 7 bases short, with 18 bases between. Per germline, CDR1 DFQATT and CDR2 SNEGSKA (reference sequence).

V is TRBV12-3 or TRBV12-4 and J is TRBJ2-3, with 9 nucleotides matching TRBD2. V gave up 3 bases and J gave up 5 bases; unmatched junction bases: 9. The CDR3 is 16 residues long. The CDR3 region is CASSFLAGGLKDTQYF. For the CDR3, the DNA is TGTGCCAGCAGTTTTCTGGCGGGGGGGCTGAAAGATACGCAGTATTTT.

The rearrangement links TRBV12-5 to TRBJ1-5, with D unclear. V was pared by 3 bases and J by 5 bases, with 8 bases between. CDR3 length equals 13 residues. Per germline, CDR1 LGHNT and CDR2 FRNRAP. The CDR3 protein is CASGFAKYQPQHF. CDR3 nucleotide sequence: TGTGCTAGTGGTTTTGCAAAATATCAGCCCCAGCATTTT.

Many counts were recorded for this clonotype. The chain couples TRBV25-1 to TRBJ2-3, with no clear D. Germline loops: CDR1 MGHDK, CDR2 SYGVNS. The CDR3 runs 14 residues. The V gene lost 1 base and the J gene lost 0 bases, with 5 bases spanning the gap. CDR3 bases: TGTGCCAGCAGTGAATCAGGCAGCACAGATACGCAGTATTTT. Amino acids: CASSESGSTDTQYF. Drawing the rest from reference TRBV25-1 and TRBJ2-3, the complete variable domain is EADIYQTPRYLVIGTGKKITLECSQTMGHDKMYWYQQDPGMELHLIHYSYGVNSTEKGDLSSESTVSRIRTEHFPLTLESARPSHTSQYLCASSESGSTDTQYFGPGTRLTVL.

This clonotype has ten or more counts. This chain uses TRBV29-1 with TRBJ2-4; D remains unclear. The germline V gene has CDR1 SQVTM and CDR2 ANQGSEA. Trimming took 2 bases from V and 7 from J, leaving 3 bases between them. CDR3 length: 10 amino acids. CDR3 DNA: TGCAGCGTTGAATCGAACATTCAGTACTTC. This translates into CSVESNIQYF.

In its sample, this clonotype was seen a few times. The J gene is TRBJ2-2, the V gene TRBV11-2, with no clear D. The CDR3 length is 14 residues. V lost 2 bases to trimming and J lost 1 base, with 5 bases between them. Germline V gene sequence: CDR1 SGHAT, CDR2 FQNNGV. Written as DNA, the CDR3 is TGTGCCAGCAGCTTAATCGGGAACACCGGGGAGCTGTTTTTT. Translating gives CASSLIGNTGELFF. Full variable domain (missing parts from reference TRBV11-2 and TRBJ2-2): EAGVAQSPRYKIIEKRQSVAFWCNPISGHATLYWYQQILGQGPKLLIQFQNNGVVDDSQLPKDRFSAERLKGVDSTLKIQPAKLEDSAVYLCASSLIGNTGELFFGEGSRLTVL.

The table lists this clonotype with a few counts. The genes are TRBV4-1 and TRBJ2-6; perhaps TRBD1 as D (5 bases). Germline CDR1 is MGHRA and CDR2 is YSYEKL. The CDR3 spans 17 residues. V gave up 0 bases and J gave up 0 bases, with 9 bases separating them. CDR3 in amino acids: CASSQDLTGSGANVLTF. Written as DNA, the CDR3 is TGCGCCAGCAGCCAAGATCTTACAGGCTCTGGGGCCAACGTCCTGACTTTC.

The chain employs TRBV2 and TRBJ2-1; no clear D. This CDR3 region has 11 residues. The germline gives CDR1 SNHLY, CDR2 FYNNEI. V shed 6 bases and J shed 9 bases, with 9 bases lying between them. The chain's CDR3 is CASSVKIEQFF. CDR3 nucleotides: TGTGCCAGCAGCGTAAAAATTGAGCAGTTCTTC.

The chain uses TRBV20-1 and TRBJ1-5; no clear D. The CDR3 sequence is 16 residues long. Germline assignment: CDR1 DFQATT and CDR2 SNEGSKA (reference sequence). V lost 5 bases and J lost 0, with 17 bases in between. The CDR3 DNA reads as TGCAGTGCTTCCGCCGACGGAGCAAATAGCAATCAGCCCCAGCATTTT. Translation: CSASADGANSNQPQHF.

V usage is TRBV7-9 and J usage is TRBJ2-5; 8 bases are a match to TRBD2. The CDR3 sequence is 17 residues long. With V trimmed by 6 bases and J by 5 bases, 17 bases remained unmatched. The germline V gene has CDR1 SEHNR and CDR2 FQNEAQ (reference sequence). The CDR3: CASSLPSWRGARETQYF. CDR3 DNA: TGTGCCAGCAGTCTCCCCTCTTGGCGGGGGGCACGGGAGACCCAGTACTTC.

This clonotype was seen many times. The junction departs from germline at one end; a sequencing error may be responsible. The gene calls are TRBV5-1 and TRBJ2-5; D ambiguous. The germline gives CDR1 SGHRS, CDR2 YFSETQ. The CDR3 contains 14 residues. This CDR3 is CASSLGPSQETQYF. For the CDR3, the DNA is TGTGCCAGCAGCTTAGGCCCATCACAAGAGACCCAGTACTTC.

This clonotype appeared a few times. This chain joins TRBV7-8 and TRBJ1-2; D uncertain. The germline gives CDR1 SGHVS, CDR2 FQNEAQ. V shed 1 base and J shed 0 bases, with 9 bases lying between them. The CDR3 covers 15 residues. The DNA for the CDR3 is TGTGCCAGCAGCTTAGAGACTAATCCTAACTATGGCTACACCTTC. It specifies CASSLETNPNYGYTF. The full variable domain, its missing parts supplied by reference TRBV7-8 and TRBJ1-2, is GAGVSQSPRYKVAKRGQDVALRCDPISGHVSLFWYQQALGQGPEFLTYFQNEAQLDKSGLPSDRFFAERPEGSVSTLKIQRTQQEDSAVYLCASSLETNPNYGYTFGSGTRLTVV.

There are a few counts of this clonotype. CDR3 sequence: CASSVITRACRFEAFF. The DNA of the CDR3 is TGTGCCAGCAGCGTAATAACCAGGGCTTGCCGCTTTGAAGCTTTCTTT. The rearrangement links TRBV9 to TRBJ1-1; D may be TRBD1 (5 bases). Germline V gives CDR1 SGDLS, CDR2 YYNGEE. Trimming stripped 1 base from V and 7 bases from J, with 20 bases between. CDR3 length: 16 amino acids.

This clonotype was observed a single time. The rearrangement links TRBV5-6 to TRBJ2-1, with TRBD2 matching over 11 bases. Germline V CDR1 and CDR2: SGHDT, YYEEEE. The CDR3 runs to 17 residues. The V segment lost 0 bases and the J segment 7 bases; nucleotides outside the gene matches: 9. The CDR3 loop reads CASSLVVIAGGTNEQFF. CDR3 sequence (DNA): TGTGCCAGCAGCTTGGTCGTGATAGCGGGGGGGACGAATGAGCAGTTCTTC.

The chain recombines TRBV5-5 with TRBJ2-3; D unclear. CDR1 is SGHKS, CDR2 YYEKEE, per germline (reference sequence). Deletions cut 2 bases from V and 0 bases from J, with 10 bases between. This CDR3 comprises 15 residues. The CDR3 protein is CASSLDCVSTDTQYF. As DNA, the CDR3 is TGTGCCAGCAGCTTAGACTGCGTTAGCACAGATACGCAGTATTTT.

The chain joins TRBV19 to TRBJ2-1; D uncertain. V was shortened by 2 bases and J by 3 bases, with 5 bases between the two germline ends. The CDR3 spans 13 residues. The germline CDR1 and CDR2 sequences are LNHDA and SQIVND (reference sequence). The CDR3 spells CASSISYYNEQFF. CDR3 DNA: TGTGCCAGTAGTATAAGCTACTACAATGAGCAGTTCTTC.

The chain recombines TRBV10-1 with TRBJ2-1, with D possibly TRBD1 on 6 matching bases. The V gene lost 1 base and the J gene lost 4 bases, with 14 bases spanning the gap. Germline V gene data show CDR1 as WNHNN and CDR2 as SYGVQD (reference sequence). The CDR3 has 16 amino acids. The CDR3 coding sequence is TGCGCCAGCAGTGAGTTGGGGACATTAGGGTACAATGAGCAGTTCTTC. The encoded protein is CASSELGTLGYNEQFF.

This clonotype was seen a few times. V gene TRBV6-4 combines with J gene TRBJ2-1; 10 bases line up with TRBD1. V dropped 10 bases and J dropped 6; count of bases not matched to a gene: 3. Per germline, CDR1 MRHNA and CDR2 SNTAGT. The CDR3 spans 12 residues. The DNA for the CDR3 is TGTGCCAACCGGACAGGGGGCAATGAGCAGTTCTTC. Protein product: CANRTGGNEQFF.

The chain links TRBV6-2 or TRBV6-3 to TRBJ2-5; weak D call: TRBD2 (6 bases). The ends were cut back, 4 bases at V and 5 bases at J, with 11 bases in the middle. Germline CDR1 reads MNHEY; CDR2 reads SVGEGT. CDR3 length: 13 residues. The DNA for the CDR3 is TGTGCCAGCAGTTTCAGGGACTTTGAGACCCAGTACTTC. It specifies CASSFRDFETQYF.

The V gene is TRBV20-1, the J gene TRBJ1-4; the D gene is possibly TRBD1 (6 bases). Trimming shortened V by 6 bases and J by 7 bases, and 24 bases separated the two germline ends. The CDR3 runs 16 residues. Germline CDR1 DFQATT, CDR2 SNEGSKA (reference sequence). CDR3 sequence (DNA): TGCAGTGCCAAGCGGAACAGGGCGCTATCCGGTGAAAAACTGTTTTTT. Translated: CSAKRNRALSGEKLFF.

The J gene is TRBJ2-1, the V gene TRBV28; the match to TRBD1 covers 7 bases. Germline V gene lookup returns CDR1 MDHEN and CDR2 SYDVKM. The CDR3 sequence is 15 residues long. With V trimmed by 6 bases and J by 0 bases, 5 bases remained unmatched. CDR3 region: CASSIRGSSYNEQFF. The DNA of the CDR3 is TGTGCCAGCAGCATCAGGGGGAGCTCCTACAATGAGCAGTTCTTC.

V is TRBV9 and J is TRBJ2-2; TRBD2 agrees at 9 bases. The V gene end was trimmed by 0 bases and the J gene end by 0 bases; junction bases not matched to a gene: 3. The CDR3 has 17 amino acids. CDR1 is SGDLS, CDR2 YYNGEE, per germline. The CDR3 DNA follows: TGTGCCAGCAGCGTAGGGACTAGCGTCCCGAACACCGGGGAGCTGTTTTTT. Translated: CASSVGTSVPNTGELFF.

In this sample, this clonotype turned up a few times. The chain is built from TRBV4-1 and TRBJ2-2; possibly TRBD1 for D (5 bases). Germline CDR1 reads MGHRA; CDR2 reads YSYEKL. The CDR3 has 14 residues. Trimming stripped 1 base from V and 5 bases from J, with 8 bases between. This CDR3 reads CASSQVSGTGELFF. CDR3 in DNA: TGCGCCAGCAGCCAAGTGTCAGGGACCGGGGAGCTGTTTTTT.

This chain joins TRBV7-2 and TRBJ1-3; no definite D call. V gave up 0 bases and J gave up 0 bases, with 9 bases separating them. Germline V gene lookup returns CDR1 SGHTA and CDR2 FQGNSA. The CDR3 spans 16 residues. In DNA form, the CDR3 reads TGTGCCAGCAGCTTAGCGCCGACCCTCTCTGGAAACACCATATATTTT. Its translation is CASSLAPTLSGNTIYF.